The 19 T cell receptor beta chains listed next were all sequenced from one sample in a study of T cells in Graves' hyperthyroidism and ophthalmopathy. Amplification of TCR beta CDR3 regions used RNA as the template. The HTBI primer set was used in a first-round RT-PCR of the TCR CDR3. TCRdb ran MiXCR on the multiplex PCR reads and lists one entry per CDR3 protein. The data hold approximately 560,000 distinct CDR3 sequences, with 15% to 18% observed a single time. The specimen sequenced was blood. Receptor source: a woman in her twenties or thirties with Graves' hyperthyroidism.

This clonotype showed up many times. The chain couples TRBV3-1 to TRBJ2-1; no firm D call. The length of the CDR3 is 14 residues. CDR1 and CDR2 from the germline V gene are LGHDT and YNNKEL (reference sequence). The ends were cut back, 2 bases at V and 5 bases at J, with 10 bases in the middle. The CDR3 region is CASSQRRKDNEQFF. The CDR3 DNA reads as TGTGCCAGCAGCCAACGGCGGAAGGACAATGAGCAGTTCTTC.

This clonotype was observed a handful of times. The chain joins TRBV24-1 to TRBJ2-1; 13 bases map to TRBD2. The CDR3 contains 16 residues. J was trimmed by 7 bases and V by 4 bases; bases with no gene match: 6. Germline V CDR1 and CDR2: KGHDR, SFDVKD. In nucleotides, the CDR3 is TGTGCCACCAGTGACCGGACTAGCGGGAGAGGAAATGAGCAGTTCTTC. Protein: CATSDRTSGRGNEQFF.

This clonotype was counted many times. J is TRBJ2-5 and V is TRBV5-5; the D is unclear. Germline CDR1 and CDR2: SGHKS and YYEKEE (reference sequence). The CDR3 loop spans 14 amino acids. V was trimmed by 2 bases and J by 5 bases, leaving 13 bases between them. CDR3 nucleotides: TGTGCCAGCAGCTTACGCCTTGGCGTGGAGACCCAGTACTTC. As protein: CASSLRLGVETQYF.

This clonotype occurred many times. V and J are TRBV20-1 and TRBJ2-5, with D maybe TRBD2 (5 bases). This CDR3 comprises 15 residues. V was shortened by 3 bases and J by 1 base, with 15 bases between the two germline ends. Germline CDR1 reads DFQATT; CDR2 reads SNEGSKA (reference sequence). CDR3 bases: TGCAGTGCTAGTTATGGTTCCGGGATCCAAGAGACCCAGTACTTC. It translates to CSASYGSGIQETQYF.

There are many counts of this clonotype. The V and J genes are TRBV10-3 and TRBJ1-2; 7 nucleotides match TRBD1. The CDR3 runs 16 residues. J lost 2 bases, V lost 4 bases, and 10 bases had no gene match. The germline V gene encodes CDR1 ENHRY and CDR2 SYGVKD. The CDR3 DNA is TGTGCCATCAGTGCTGGACAGGCAACGATGAACTATGGCTACACCTTC. Translated: CAISAGQATMNYGYTF.

As to this clonotype: At one end, the junction sequence differs from germline, possibly due to a read error. The chain links TRBV9 to TRBJ1-2; TRBD1 matches at 9 bases. CDR1 SGDLS and CDR2 YYNGEE come from the germline V gene. The CDR3 totals 13 residues. The CDR3 protein is CVSSEGQGYGYTF. In DNA, the CDR3 is TGTGTCAGCAGCGAGGGACAGGGCTATGGCTACACCTTC.

This clonotype was observed many times. The CDR3 sequence: CASLTSAWSSYNEQFF. The CDR3 nucleotides read TGTGCCAGCCTTACTAGCGCATGGAGCTCCTACAATGAGCAGTTCTTC. The rearrangement joins TRBV2 to TRBJ2-1, with TRBD2 matching 7 bases. Germline-derived CDR1 and CDR2 are SNHLY and FYNNEI. J lost 0 bases, V lost 8 bases, and 10 bases had no gene match. There are 16 residues in the CDR3. The whole variable domain, filled in from reference TRBV2 and TRBJ2-1, reads EPEVTQTPSHQVTQMGQEVILRCVPISNHLYFYWYRQILGQKVEFLVSFYNNEISEKSEIFDDQFSVERPDGSNFTLKIRSTKLEDSAMYFCASLTSAWSSYNEQFFGPGTRLTVL.

Ten or more counts support this clonotype. The CDR3 DNA reads TGTGCCAGCAGTCAGATAGGGGGCAATCAGCCCCAGCATTTT. Amino acid sequence: CASSQIGGNQPQHF. The rearrangement uses TRBV6-1 and TRBJ1-5, with a weak D call TRBD1 (5 bases). The V end lost 5 bases, the J end lost 2 bases, and 10 bases lay between the germline ends. Looked up from germline, CDR1 is MNHNS and CDR2 is SASEGT. The CDR3 is 14 residues long.

The V and J genes are TRBV19 and TRBJ2-7, with TRBD1 matching 9 bases. The CDR3 loop spans 15 amino acids. Per the germline V gene, CDR1 is LNHDA and CDR2 is SQIVND (reference sequence). The V and J ends lost 6 bases and 2 bases, in that order; junction bases with no gene match: 8. CDR3 protein: CASRLGGTGTYEQYF. The CDR3 bases are TGTGCCAGTAGGCTCGGAGGGACAGGGACCTACGAGCAGTACTTC.

The chain uses TRBV20-1 and TRBJ2-3; D may match TRBD1 or TRBD2 (5 bases each). CDR1 DFQATT and CDR2 SNEGSKA come from the germline V gene (reference sequence). The CDR3 totals 13 residues. The V and J ends lost 7 bases and 4 bases respectively, with 15 bases between them. The CDR3 DNA follows: TGCAGTGTTGACGGGGCCAGCGCAGATACGCAGTATTTT. This sequence encodes CSVDGASADTQYF.

This clonotype was observed a handful of times. A much larger clone differs by one base, so this may be a read error. The rearrangement links TRBV7-2 to TRBJ2-5, with D perhaps TRBD2 (7 bases). CDR1 is SGHTA, CDR2 FQGNSA, per germline. Trimming removed 3 bases at V and 1 base at J, with 24 bases between. The CDR3 covers 19 residues. The CDR3 protein is CASSFQYGGARFSQETQYF. CDR3 bases: TGTGCCAGCAGCTTCCAGTATGGGGGGGCTAGGTTCTCCCAAGAGACCCAGTACTTC.

The V gene is TRBV11-2, the J gene TRBJ1-5; D unclear. Germline V lookup: CDR1 SGHAT, CDR2 FQNNGV. The CDR3 totals 14 residues. V was trimmed by 4 bases and J by 7 bases, leaving 14 bases between them. This CDR3 reads CASSSATSTQPQHF. DNA of the CDR3: TGTGCCAGCAGCTCCGCCACGTCGACCCAGCCCCAGCATTTT. Full variable domain (missing parts from reference TRBV11-2 and TRBJ1-5): EAGVAQSPRYKIIEKRQSVAFWCNPISGHATLYWYQQILGQGPKLLIQFQNNGVVDDSQLPKDRFSAERLKGVDSTLKIQPAKLEDSAVYLCASSSATSTQPQHFGDGTRLSIL.

In its sample, this clonotype was seen many times. In nucleotides, the CDR3 is TGCAGTGCTAGCAAGGGGAACACTGAAGCTTTCTTT. Translation: CSASKGNTEAFF. The chain recombines TRBV20-1 with TRBJ1-1, with D hard to call. The CDR3 runs to 12 residues. Germline CDR1 and CDR2: DFQATT and SNEGSKA (reference sequence). Trimming cost V 3 bases and J 1 base, with 6 bases left between them.

Points on this clonotype: It may be a read error: a sequence one base away is much more abundant. It is likely a read error, because the conserved phenylalanine at the end of the CDR3 is missing. The V and J genes are TRBV28 and TRBJ1-1; D not resolved. Per the germline V gene, CDR1 is MDHEN and CDR2 is SYDVKM. The V end lost 5 bases, the J end lost 1 base, and 8 bases lay between the germline ends. The CDR3 runs 13 residues. The CDR3 coding sequence is TGTGCCAGCAGTACCCCGGGGAACACTGAAGCTTTCCTT. Protein sequence: CASSTPGNTEAFL.

The chain is built from TRBV29-1 and TRBJ2-3; tentative D call: TRBD2 (7 bases). This CDR3 has 14 residues. Trimming shortened V by 6 bases and J by 6 bases, and 19 bases separated the two germline ends. Looked up from germline, CDR1 is SQVTM and CDR2 is ANQGSEA. CDR3 in DNA: TGCAGCGTGCGGGGGACAACTAACGGCGATACGCAGTATTTT. Translating it yields CSVRGTTNGDTQYF.

This clonotype came up a few times. The junction shows a germline mismatch at one end, possibly a read error. The chain uses TRBV18 and TRBJ2-5; D gene uncertain. The CDR3 runs 16 residues. Germline V lookup: CDR1 KGHSH, CDR2 LQKENI. The CDR3 loop is CASSPTRAQAKEAQYF. CDR3 in DNA: TGTGCCAGCTCACCAACTCGGGCGCAAGCAAAAGAGGCCCAGTACTTC.

This clonotype appeared many times. V gene TRBV18 combines with J gene TRBJ2-3; 7 positions match TRBD1. V trimming: 2 bases; J trimming: 2 bases; junction bases outside the gene matches: 7. This CDR3 is 16 amino acids long. Germline CDR1 reads KGHSH; CDR2 reads LQKENI. This chain's CDR3 is CASSPAGTAFTDTQYF. The DNA for the CDR3 is TGTGCCAGCTCACCAGCTGGGACAGCATTCACAGATACGCAGTATTTT.

Points on this clonotype: A read error may explain this, as a much larger clone is one base away. This chain joins TRBV3-1 and TRBJ2-7; D gene ambiguous. CDR3 length equals 16 residues. V lost 0 bases, J lost 2 bases, and 14 bases lay in between. Germline-derived CDR1 and CDR2 are LGHDT and YNNKEL (reference sequence). The CDR3, as DNA: TGTGCCAGCAGCCAAGATAGAACTGGCGAACCCTACGAGCAGTACTTC. It yields the protein CASSQDRTGEPYEQYF.

This chain uses TRBV4-1 with TRBJ2-3; D not certain. Trimming pared 0 bases from V and 6 bases from J, leaving 7 bases between. CDR1 is MGHRA, CDR2 YSYEKL, per germline. CDR3 length equals 13 residues. In DNA form, the CDR3 reads TGCGCCAGCAGCCAAGAGGTTTCGGATACGCAGTATTTT. It encodes CASSQEVSDTQYF.